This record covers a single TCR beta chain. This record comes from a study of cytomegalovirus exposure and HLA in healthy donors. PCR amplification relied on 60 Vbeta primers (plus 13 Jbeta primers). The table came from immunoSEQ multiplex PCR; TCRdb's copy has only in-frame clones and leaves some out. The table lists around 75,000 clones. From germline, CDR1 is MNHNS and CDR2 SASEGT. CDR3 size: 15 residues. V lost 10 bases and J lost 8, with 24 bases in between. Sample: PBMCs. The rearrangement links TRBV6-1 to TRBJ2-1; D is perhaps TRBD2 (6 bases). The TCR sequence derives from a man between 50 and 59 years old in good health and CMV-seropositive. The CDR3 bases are TGTGCCACCCCGGTCCGCCCGGGAGCAAATCATGAGCAGTTCTTC. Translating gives CATPVRPGANHEQFF.